Listed here are 17 T cell receptor beta chains from one sample, sequenced in a study of identical twins. TCRdb called the 5' RACE reads again in MiXCR, with one record for every CDR3 protein. The sample consists of approximately 250,000 distinct CDR3 sequences, 6.5% of them appearing once. These data are also associated with another study on T cells expressing NK-cell markers.

The material sequenced was CD8+ T cells sorted from blood. The receptors were gathered from a woman aged 18-29 years in good health.

The chain employs TRBV3-1 and TRBJ2-1; 7 nucleotides match TRBD2. This CDR3 has 16 residues. The ends lost 6 bases at V and 7 bases at J; junction bases unmatched: 15. Per germline, CDR1 LGHDT and CDR2 YNNKEL (reference sequence). The DNA of the CDR3 is TGTGCCAGCAGTCGTCTATGTCGGGAGGTGGGAAATGAGCAGTTCTTC. It yields the protein CASSRLCREVGNEQFF.

This clonotype has at least ten counts. CDR3 protein: CASRDGAGELFF. The CDR3 region has the DNA TGCGCCAGCAGGGATGGGGCCGGGGAGCTGTTTTTT. The chain couples TRBV4-1 to TRBJ2-2; D unresolved. V gave up 6 bases and J gave up 6 bases, with 8 bases separating them. This CDR3 is 12 amino acids long. Germline loops: CDR1 MGHRA, CDR2 YSYEKL.

The chain couples TRBV27 to TRBJ2-5, with D maybe TRBD1 (5 bases). V was clipped by 7 bases and J by 5 bases, with 14 bases between them. The CDR3 sequence is 13 residues long. Looked up from germline, CDR1 is MNHEY and CDR2 is SMNVEV (reference sequence). DNA of the CDR3: TGTGCCAGCAAGTCAGGGTACGCGGAGACCCAGTACTTC. It translates to CASKSGYAETQYF.

Here the CDR3 DNA reads TGTGCCAGCAGGCGACAGGGAGTTAACACTGAAGCTTTCTTT. It specifies CASRRQGVNTEAFF. The chain carries TRBV6-1 and TRBJ1-1; 7 positions match TRBD1. Germline CDR1 MNHNS, CDR2 SASEGT. The junction had 6 bases not matched to a gene; V was cut back by 6 bases and J by 2 bases. CDR3 length: 14 amino acids.

This clonotype has only a few counts. The chain joins TRBV19 to TRBJ2-1; D gene ambiguous. V was shortened by 2 bases and J by 6 bases, with 8 bases between the two germline ends. CDR3 length: 13 residues. Germline CDR1 and CDR2: LNHDA and SQIVND (reference sequence). The CDR3: CASSINMGNEQFF. The CDR3, as DNA: TGTGCCAGTAGTATAAACATGGGCAATGAGCAGTTCTTC.

There are a few counts of this clonotype. The genes are TRBV5-1 and TRBJ2-1; no firm D call. In germline, CDR1 is SGHRS, CDR2 YFSETQ. The CDR3 extends over 16 amino acids. The ends were cut back, 0 bases at V and 0 bases at J, with 10 bases in the middle. DNA for the CDR3: TGCGCCAGCAGCTTGGAGTGGCTCACCTCCTACAATGAGCAGTTCTTC. This sequence encodes CASSLEWLTSYNEQFF. The full variable domain, in which reference TRBV5-1 and TRBJ2-1 provide the parts outside the CDR3, is KAGVTQTPRYLIKTRGQQVTLSCSPISGHRSVSWYQQTPGQGLQFLFEYFSETQRNKGNFPGRFSGRQFSNSRSEMNVSTLELGDSALYLCASSLEWLTSYNEQFFGPGTRLTVL.

There are a few counts of this clonotype. This chain links TRBV6-5 with TRBJ1-1; 8 bases fit TRBD1. This CDR3 contains 15 residues. From germline, CDR1 is MNHEY and CDR2 SVGAGI. The J segment lost 4 bases and the V segment lost 4 bases, leaving 8 bases of the junction unmatched. The CDR3 DNA follows: TGTGCCAGCAGTTCCTCCCGACAGGGGACCACTGAAGCTTTCTTT. It translates to CASSSSRQGTTEAFF.

This clonotype occurred a few times. V gene TRBV7-2 combines with J gene TRBJ2-7; D unclear. Looked up from germline, CDR1 is SGHTA and CDR2 is FQGNSA. The CDR3 is 15 residues long. V shed 4 bases and J shed 4 bases, with 17 bases lying between them. The CDR3 DNA follows: TGTGCCAGCAGCTCCCCGGGTGGTGGGGTTTACGAGCAGTACTTC. Its translation: CASSSPGGGVYEQYF.

The rearrangement uses TRBV12-3 or TRBV12-4 and TRBJ2-2; TRBD2 matches 8 bases. The V and J ends lost 7 bases and 6 bases, in that order; junction bases with no gene match: 4. The CDR3 consists of 13 residues. The CDR3 nucleotides are TGTGCCAGCATTCCGGGACTAGCCGGGGAGCTGTTTTTT. Protein product: CASIPGLAGELFF.

Only a few counts were recorded for this clonotype. The J gene is TRBJ2-7, the V gene TRBV5-1, with D hard to call. V lost 0 bases and J 3 bases, leaving 10 bases between the germline ends. The V gene's germline CDR1 is SGHRS and CDR2 YFSETQ. This CDR3 is built from 14 residues. In DNA, the CDR3 is TGCGCCAGCAGCTTGGCAACGGACGACTACGAGCAGTACTTC. Its translation: CASSLATDDYEQYF.

For this clonotype: A clone one base away is much larger, so this may be a read error. V gene TRBV7-8 combines with J gene TRBJ2-3; 8 nucleotides line up with TRBD2. Germline CDR1 is SGHVS and CDR2 is FQNEAQ. CDR3 length: 17 residues. CDR3 residues: CASGLGSGKGAADTQYF. CDR3 in DNA: TGTGCCAGCGGCTTAGGTAGCGGGAAAGGGGCGGCAGATACGCAGTATTTT.

This clonotype has ten or more counts. The chain combines TRBV12-3 or TRBV12-4 with TRBJ2-1; D unresolved. The CDR3 sequence is 12 residues long. V was pared by 1 base and J by 8 bases, with 6 bases between. The DNA for the CDR3 is TGTGCCAGCAGTTTAGGATTTGATGAGCAGTTCTTC. It is translated as CASSLGFDEQFF.

This clonotype has at least ten counts. The chain uses TRBV13 and TRBJ2-1, with 11 positions matching TRBD1. Germline-derived CDR1 and CDR2 are PRHDT and FYEKMQ (reference sequence). After removal of 10 bases from V and 4 bases from J, the junction contained 3 bases not matched to a gene. The CDR3 totals 13 residues. CDR3 residues: CATRDRGYNEQFF. The CDR3 DNA is TGTGCCACCCGGGACAGGGGGTACAATGAGCAGTTCTTC. The whole variable domain, remainder taken from reference TRBV13 and TRBJ2-1, is AAGVIQSPRHLIKEKRETATLKCYPIPRHDTVYWYQQGPGQDPQFLISFYEKMQSDKGSIPDRFSAQQFSDYHSELNMSSLELGDSALYFCATRDRGYNEQFFGPGTRLTVL.

This clonotype has ten or more counts. The chain links TRBV19 to TRBJ2-7; D gene uncertain. CDR3 length: 13 amino acids. Deletions cut 3 bases from V and 0 bases from J, with 6 bases between. From germline, CDR1 is LNHDA and CDR2 SQIVND (reference sequence). CDR3 loop: CASSISTSYEQYF. The DNA of the CDR3 is TGTGCCAGTAGTATTTCGACCTCCTACGAGCAGTACTTC. Supplemented by reference TRBV19 and TRBJ2-7, the full variable domain reads DGGITQSPKYLFRKEGQNVTLSCEQNLNHDAMYWYRQDPGQGLRLIYYSQIVNDFQKGDIAEGYSVSREKKESFPLTVTSAQKNPTAFYLCASSISTSYEQYFGPGTRLTVT.

This clonotype was seen at least ten times. The genes are TRBV11-1 and TRBJ2-7; 11 nucleotides line up with TRBD1. CDR3 length: 17 residues. The V and J ends lost 7 bases and 2 bases, in that order; junction bases with no gene match: 13. From germline, CDR1 is SGHAT and CDR2 FQDESV (reference sequence). The CDR3 DNA follows: TGTGCCAGCAACCGGGACAGGGGGGTCCCCGGGGCCTACGAGCAGTACTTC. Its translation: CASNRDRGVPGAYEQYF.

This clonotype showed up many times. The chain has TRBV29-1 and TRBJ2-2; no reliable D call. The CDR3 has 12 residues. Germline V CDR1 and CDR2: SQVTM, ANQGSEA. The ends were cut back, 3 bases at V and 4 bases at J, with 6 bases in the middle. CDR3 amino acids: CSVEGTTGELFF. CDR3 in DNA: TGCAGCGTTGAGGGTACCACCGGGGAGCTGTTTTTT.

This clonotype was seen more than once but under ten times. The chain combines TRBV5-1 with TRBJ1-1; TRBD1 is a possible D gene (6 bases). The germline gives CDR1 SGHRS, CDR2 YFSETQ. There are 15 residues in the CDR3. Between the trimmed V and J ends, which lost 3 bases and 0 bases, there was a span of 12 bases. CDR3 sequence reads: CASSSLQGMNTEAFF. CDR3 nucleotides: TGCGCCAGCAGCTCCTTACAGGGCATGAACACTGAAGCTTTCTTT.